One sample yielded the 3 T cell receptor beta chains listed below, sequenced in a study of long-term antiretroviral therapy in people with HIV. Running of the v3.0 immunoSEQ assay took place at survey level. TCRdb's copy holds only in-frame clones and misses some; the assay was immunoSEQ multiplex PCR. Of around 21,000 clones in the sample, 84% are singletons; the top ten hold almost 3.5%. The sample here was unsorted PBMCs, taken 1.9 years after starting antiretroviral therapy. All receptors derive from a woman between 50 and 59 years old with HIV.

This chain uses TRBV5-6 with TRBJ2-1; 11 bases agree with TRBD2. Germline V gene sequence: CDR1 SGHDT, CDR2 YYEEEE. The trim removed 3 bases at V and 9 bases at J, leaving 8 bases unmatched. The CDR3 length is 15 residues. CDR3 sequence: CASSYLAGGGSEQFF. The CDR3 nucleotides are TGTGCCAGCAGCTATCTAGCGGGGGGCGGGAGTGAGCAGTTCTTC.

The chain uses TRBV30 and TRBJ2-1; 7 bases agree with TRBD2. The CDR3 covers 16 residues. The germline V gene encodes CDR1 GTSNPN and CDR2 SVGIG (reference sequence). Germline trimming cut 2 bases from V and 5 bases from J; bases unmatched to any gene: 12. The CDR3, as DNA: TGTGCCTGGAGTACAGCGGTCGGGGGGAGGGACAATGAGCAGTTCTTC. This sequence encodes CAWSTAVGGRDNEQFF.

CDR3 protein: CASSLLAGPYEQYF. The CDR3 coding sequence is TGTGCCAGCAGCCTACTAGCGGGCCCCTACGAGCAGTACTTC. The rearrangement uses TRBV6-5 and TRBJ2-7; 9 bases map to TRBD2. The trim removed 6 bases at V and 2 bases at J, leaving 5 bases unmatched. The germline V gene has CDR1 MNHEY and CDR2 SVGAGI. CDR3 size: 14 residues.